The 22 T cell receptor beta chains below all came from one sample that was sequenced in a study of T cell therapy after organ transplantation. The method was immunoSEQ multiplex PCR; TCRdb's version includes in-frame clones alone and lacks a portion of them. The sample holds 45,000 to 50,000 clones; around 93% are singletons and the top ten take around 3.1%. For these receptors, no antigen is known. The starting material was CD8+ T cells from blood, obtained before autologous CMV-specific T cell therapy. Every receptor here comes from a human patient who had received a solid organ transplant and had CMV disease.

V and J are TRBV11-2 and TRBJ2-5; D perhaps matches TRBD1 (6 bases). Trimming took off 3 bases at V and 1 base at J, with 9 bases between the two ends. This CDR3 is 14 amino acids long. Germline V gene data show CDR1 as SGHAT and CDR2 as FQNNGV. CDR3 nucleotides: TGTGCCAGCAGCTTTGGACAGCTCCAAGAGACCCAGTACTTC. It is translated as CASSFGQLQETQYF.

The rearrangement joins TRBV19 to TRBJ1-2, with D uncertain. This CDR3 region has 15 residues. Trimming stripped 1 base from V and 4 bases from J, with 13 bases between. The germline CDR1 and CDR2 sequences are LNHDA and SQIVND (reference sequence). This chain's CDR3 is CASSIGPLATYGYTF. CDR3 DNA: TGTGCCAGTAGTATAGGACCTTTGGCCACCTATGGCTACACCTTC.

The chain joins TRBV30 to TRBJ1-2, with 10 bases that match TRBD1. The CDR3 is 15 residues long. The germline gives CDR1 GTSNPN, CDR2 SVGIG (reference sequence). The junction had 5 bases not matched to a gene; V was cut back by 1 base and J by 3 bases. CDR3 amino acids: CAWSGGQGVYYGYTF. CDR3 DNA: TGTGCCTGGAGTGGCGGACAGGGGGTCTACTATGGCTACACCTTC.

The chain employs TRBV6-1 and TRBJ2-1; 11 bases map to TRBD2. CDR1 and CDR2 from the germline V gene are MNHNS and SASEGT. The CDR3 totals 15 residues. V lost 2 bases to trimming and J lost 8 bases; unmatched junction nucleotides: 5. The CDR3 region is CASSEITSGSDEQFF. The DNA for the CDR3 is TGTGCCAGCAGTGAAATCACTAGCGGGAGTGATGAGCAGTTCTTC.

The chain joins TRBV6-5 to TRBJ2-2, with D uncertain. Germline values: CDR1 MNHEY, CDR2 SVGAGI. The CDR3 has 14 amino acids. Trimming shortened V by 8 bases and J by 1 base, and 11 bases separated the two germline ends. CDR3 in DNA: TGTGCCAGCCGCCCCGGGTTGAACACCGGGGAGCTGTTTTTT. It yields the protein CASRPGLNTGELFF.

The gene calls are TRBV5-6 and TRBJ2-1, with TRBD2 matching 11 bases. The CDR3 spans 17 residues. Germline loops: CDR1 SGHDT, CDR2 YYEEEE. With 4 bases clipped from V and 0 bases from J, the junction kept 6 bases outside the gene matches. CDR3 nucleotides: TGTGCCAGCAGCGGTGATACTAGCGGGAGCTCCTACAATGAGCAGTTCTTC. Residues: CASSGDTSGSSYNEQFF.

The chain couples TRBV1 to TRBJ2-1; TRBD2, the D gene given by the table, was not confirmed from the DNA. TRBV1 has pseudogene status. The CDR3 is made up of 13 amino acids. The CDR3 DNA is TGCACCAGCAGCCAAGAAGTGGACTCCATAACGTTCTTC. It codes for CTSSQEVDSITFF.

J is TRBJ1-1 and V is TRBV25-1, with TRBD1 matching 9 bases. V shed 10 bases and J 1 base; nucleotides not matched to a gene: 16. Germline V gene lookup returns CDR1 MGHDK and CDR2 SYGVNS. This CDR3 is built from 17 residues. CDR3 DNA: TGTGCCACCCGACAAACGATAAGGGACAGGGAGAACACTGAAGCTTTCTTT. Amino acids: CATRQTIRDRENTEAFF.

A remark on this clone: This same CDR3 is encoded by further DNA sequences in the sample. CDR3 loop: CASSLGYEQYF. The CDR3 DNA sequence: TGCGCCAGCAGCTTGGGGTACGAGCAGTACTTC. The rearrangement uses TRBV5-1 and TRBJ2-7; the D is unclear. CDR1 and CDR2 (germline): SGHRS, YFSETQ. V was pared by 0 bases and J by 4 bases, with 2 bases between. The CDR3 contains 11 residues. The entire variable domain, with the rest obtained from reference TRBV5-1 and TRBJ2-7, is as follows: KAGVTQTPRYLIKTRGQQVTLSCSPISGHRSVSWYQQTPGQGLQFLFEYFSETQRNKGNFPGRFSGRQFSNSRSEMNVSTLELGDSALYLCASSLGYEQYFGPGTRLTVT.

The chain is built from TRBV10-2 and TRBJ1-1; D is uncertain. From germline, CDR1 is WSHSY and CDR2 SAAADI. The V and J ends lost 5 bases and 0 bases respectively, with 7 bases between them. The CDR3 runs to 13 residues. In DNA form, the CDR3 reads TGCGCCAGCAGTCCCATATTGAACACTGAAGCTTTCTTT. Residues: CASSPILNTEAFF.

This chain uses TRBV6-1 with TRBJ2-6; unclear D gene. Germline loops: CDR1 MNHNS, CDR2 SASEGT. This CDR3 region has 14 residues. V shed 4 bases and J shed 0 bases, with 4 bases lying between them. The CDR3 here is CASSALSGANVLTF. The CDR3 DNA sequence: TGTGCCAGCAGTGCGCTCTCTGGGGCCAACGTCCTGACTTTC.

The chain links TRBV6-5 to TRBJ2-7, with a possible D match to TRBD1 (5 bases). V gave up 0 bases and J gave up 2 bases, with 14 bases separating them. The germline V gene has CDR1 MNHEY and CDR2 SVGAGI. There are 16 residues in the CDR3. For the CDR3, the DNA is TGTGCCAGCAGTTACTCTACAGGCGAAAGGGCCTACGAGCAGTACTTC. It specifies CASSYSTGERAYEQYF.

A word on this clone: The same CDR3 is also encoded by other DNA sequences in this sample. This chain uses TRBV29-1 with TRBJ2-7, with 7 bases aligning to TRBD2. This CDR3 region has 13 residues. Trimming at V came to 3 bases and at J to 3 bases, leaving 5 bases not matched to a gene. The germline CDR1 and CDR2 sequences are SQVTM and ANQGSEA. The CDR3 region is CSVEGGTGYEQYF. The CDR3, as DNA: TGCAGCGTTGAGGGGGGGACTGGCTACGAGCAGTACTTC.

CDR3 sequence: CASSLVRDRAVGYTF. The CDR3 nucleotides read TGTGCCAGCAGCTTAGTACGGGACAGGGCGGTCGGCTACACCTTC. The rearrangement uses TRBV7-9 and TRBJ1-2; TRBD1 aligns across 9 bases. V shed 1 base, J shed 8 bases, and the junction held 8 bases outside the gene matches. Germline lookup yields CDR1 SEHNR and CDR2 FQNEAQ (reference sequence). This CDR3 contains 15 residues.

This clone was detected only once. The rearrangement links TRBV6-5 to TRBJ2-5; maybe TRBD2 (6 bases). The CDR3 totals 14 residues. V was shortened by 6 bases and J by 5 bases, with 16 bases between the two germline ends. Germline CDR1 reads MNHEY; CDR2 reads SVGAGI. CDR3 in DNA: TGTGCCAGCAGACCTGGACTACTGGCCGAGACCCAGTACTTC. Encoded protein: CASRPGLLAETQYF.

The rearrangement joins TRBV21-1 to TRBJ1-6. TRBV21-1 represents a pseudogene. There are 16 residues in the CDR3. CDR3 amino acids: CASSKVRVTPHSPLHF. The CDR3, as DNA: TGTGCCAGCAGCAAAGTGAGGGTTACCCCTCATTCACCCCTCCACTTT.

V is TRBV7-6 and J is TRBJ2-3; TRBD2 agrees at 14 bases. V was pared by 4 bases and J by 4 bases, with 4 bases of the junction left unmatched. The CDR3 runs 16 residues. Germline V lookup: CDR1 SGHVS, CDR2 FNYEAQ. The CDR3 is CASSSMTSGRADTQYF. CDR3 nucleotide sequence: TGTGCCAGCAGCTCAATGACTAGCGGGAGGGCAGATACGCAGTATTTT. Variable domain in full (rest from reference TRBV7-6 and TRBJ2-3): GAGVSQSPRYKVTKRGQDVALRCDPISGHVSLYWYRQALGQGPEFLTYFNYEAQQDKSGLPNDRFSAERPEGSISTLTIQRTEQRDSAMYRCASSSMTSGRADTQYFGPGTRLTVL.

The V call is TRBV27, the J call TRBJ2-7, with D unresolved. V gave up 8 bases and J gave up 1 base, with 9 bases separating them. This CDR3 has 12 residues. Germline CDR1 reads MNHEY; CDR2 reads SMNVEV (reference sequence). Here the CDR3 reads CASGYRSYEQYF. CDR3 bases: TGTGCCAGCGGTTACAGATCCTACGAGCAGTACTTC.

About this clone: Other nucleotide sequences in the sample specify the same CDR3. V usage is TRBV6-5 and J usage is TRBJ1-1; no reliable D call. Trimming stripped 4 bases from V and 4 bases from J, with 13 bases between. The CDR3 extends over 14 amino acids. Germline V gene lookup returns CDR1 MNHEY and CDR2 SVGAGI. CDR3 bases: TGTGCCAGCAGTTTCTTGACGGGGTCCACTGAAGCTTTCTTT. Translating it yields CASSFLTGSTEAFF.

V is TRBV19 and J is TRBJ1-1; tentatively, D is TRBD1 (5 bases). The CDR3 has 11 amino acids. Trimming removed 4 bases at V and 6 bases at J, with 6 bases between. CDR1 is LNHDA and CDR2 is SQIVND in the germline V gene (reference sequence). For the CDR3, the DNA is TGTGCCAGTAGTAGGACACCTGAAGCTTTCTTT. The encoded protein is CASSRTPEAFF.

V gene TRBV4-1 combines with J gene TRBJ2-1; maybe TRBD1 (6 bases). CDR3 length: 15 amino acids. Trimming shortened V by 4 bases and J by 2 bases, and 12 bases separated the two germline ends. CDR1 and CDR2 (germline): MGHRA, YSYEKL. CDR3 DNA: TGCGCCAGCAGCCCCCCCGGGACAACCTACAATGAGCAGTTCTTC. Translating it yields CASSPPGTTYNEQFF.

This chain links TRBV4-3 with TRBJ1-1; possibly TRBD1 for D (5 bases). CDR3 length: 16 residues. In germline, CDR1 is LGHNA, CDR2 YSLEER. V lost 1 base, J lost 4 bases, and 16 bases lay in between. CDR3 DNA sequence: TGCGCCAGCAGCCAAGCCCCGGGACGAGGAGGCACTGAAGCTTTCTTT. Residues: CASSQAPGRGGTEAFF.